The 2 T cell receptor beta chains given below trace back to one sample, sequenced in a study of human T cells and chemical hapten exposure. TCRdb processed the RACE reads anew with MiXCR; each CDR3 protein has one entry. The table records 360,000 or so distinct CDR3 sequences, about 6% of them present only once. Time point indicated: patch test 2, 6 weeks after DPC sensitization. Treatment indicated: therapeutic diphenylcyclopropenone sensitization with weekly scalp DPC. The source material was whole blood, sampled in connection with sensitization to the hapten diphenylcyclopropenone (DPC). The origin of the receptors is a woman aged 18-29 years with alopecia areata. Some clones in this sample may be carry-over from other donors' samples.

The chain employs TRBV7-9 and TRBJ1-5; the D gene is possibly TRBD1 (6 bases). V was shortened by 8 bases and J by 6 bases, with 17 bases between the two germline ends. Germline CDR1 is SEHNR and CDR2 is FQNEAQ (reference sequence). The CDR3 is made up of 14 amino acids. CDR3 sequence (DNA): TGTGCCAGCCCGGCAGGGGAAACGGTTCAGCCCCAGCATTTT. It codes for CASPAGETVQPQHF.

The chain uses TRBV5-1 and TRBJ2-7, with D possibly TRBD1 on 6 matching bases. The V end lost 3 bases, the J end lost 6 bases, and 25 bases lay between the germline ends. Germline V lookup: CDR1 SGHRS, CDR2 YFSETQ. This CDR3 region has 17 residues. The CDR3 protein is CASSSRKRQAERREQYF. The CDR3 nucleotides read TGCGCCAGCAGCTCCCGAAAAAGACAGGCAGAAAGGCGCGAGCAGTACTTC.